Listed below are T cell receptor beta chains from one sample, sequenced in a study of cytomegalovirus exposure and HLA in healthy donors. Libraries were prepared by immunoSEQ multiplex PCR; TCRdb keeps only in-frame clonotypes and omits some of them. The table includes some 190,000 clones, around 90% detected once. Sequenced input: PBMCs. The receptors were gathered from a boy aged 2-9 years in good health and CMV-seronegative. The CDR3 runs from the conserved cysteine through the conserved F or W. A D gene is named only where the DNA matches it firmly. A row's size may be missing; if present it is once, few, many or a size class.

TGTGCCAGCAGTTTAGGACTCCGTCGGGGCTACACCTTC,CASSLGLRRGYTF,-,TRBJ1-2,once,TRBV6-6
TGTGCCAGCAGCCAAGGTCTCAGGGGGGTCGCTGAAGCTTTCTTT,CASSQGLRGVAEAFF,TRBD1,TRBJ1-1,-,TRBV14
TGTGCCAGCAGCCCCGGGCTGAGCGGGGGGGCCGGGTTCTACGAGCAGTACTTC,CASSPGLSGGAGFYEQYF,TRBD2,TRBJ2-7,-,TRBV2
TGTGCCAGCAGCCTAACAGGGAGCACTGAAGCTTTCTTT,CASSLTGSTEAFF,-,TRBJ1-1,-,TRBV5-6
TGTGCCAGCAGCCGGGACTTGTCCTACGAGCAGTACTTC,CASSRDLSYEQYF,-,TRBJ2-7,-,TRBV7-2
TGTGCCAGCAGCTTAGGCGGACCGACAGGAGACGAGCAGTACTTC,CASSLGGPTGDEQYF,-,TRBJ2-7,-,TRBV7-8
TGCGCCAGCAGTTACCCGGGTTCCTACGAGCAGTACTTC,CASSYPGSYEQYF,-,TRBJ2-7,-,TRBV5-1
TGTGCCAGTAGTCCCACCGGGAGCTCTGGAAACACCATATATTTT,CASSPTGSSGNTIYF,-,TRBJ1-3,-,TRBV19
TGCGCCAGCGGGTGGGACACAGAGTCCTACGAGCAGTACTTC,CASGWDTESYEQYF,-,TRBJ2-7,-,TRBV4-1
TGTGCCAGCAGCTCCCCTCACCCAACTAGCGGGACCGCCGAGCAGTACTTC,CASSSPHPTSGTAEQYF,TRBD2,TRBJ2-7,-,TRBV5-4
TGTGCCAGCAGCCCCTGGCGGGGGGGGGCAGATACGCAGTATTTT,CASSPWRGGADTQYF,TRBD2,TRBJ2-3,-,TRBV6-5
TGCGCCAGCAGCCAAGAGGGTAGGGGGCGCTACGAGCAGTACTTC,CASSQEGRGRYEQYF,TRBD1,TRBJ2-7,-,TRBV4-1
TGTGCCAGCAGTTTGTATCCCCCTAAGCCCCAGCATTTT,CASSLYPPKPQHF,-,TRBJ1-5,-,TRBV28
TGTGCCAGCAGCGAACTCGGGACTAGCGGGAGTTTCTCGAATACGCAGTATTTT,CASSELGTSGSFSNTQYF,TRBD2,TRBJ2-3,few,TRBV9
TGCGCCAGCAGCTTGGGCGGGGACCGCACAGATACGCAGTATTTT,CASSLGGDRTDTQYF,-,TRBJ2-3,-,TRBV5-1
TGTGCCAGCTCCATAGGGACAGGGAAAATTGGCTACACCTTC,CASSIGTGKIGYTF,TRBD1,TRBJ1-2,-,TRBV7-9
TGTGCCAGCAGCTACGGACAGGGCTACGAGCAGTACTTC,CASSYGQGYEQYF,TRBD1,TRBJ2-7,-,TRBV11-3
TGTGCCTGCGAAACAGGGGGCAATCAGCCCCAGCATTTT,CACETGGNQPQHF,TRBD1,TRBJ1-5,once,TRBV30
TGTGCCAGCAGCTTGCCGCTAGCGACAGATACGCAGTATTTT,CASSLPLATDTQYF,-,TRBJ2-3,-,TRBV9
TGTGCCAGCAGCTTAGGGTTAGATCAGCCCCAGCATTTT,CASSLGLDQPQHF,-,TRBJ1-5,-,TRBV7-2
TGTGCCAGCAGTTCGGGGACTTATAATTCACCCCTCCACTTT,CASSSGTYNSPLHF,-,TRBJ1-6,-,TRBV27
TGCAGCGTCCAACAGACCGGGGGGACAGGGGGCGCGGGGCAGTACTTC,CSVQQTGGTGGAGQYF,TRBD1,TRBJ2-7,-,TRBV29-1
TGTGCCAGCAGTTTTGGGGACAGGGGGAACACTGAAGCTTTCTTT,CASSFGDRGNTEAFF,TRBD1,TRBJ1-1,few,TRBV27
TGTGCCAGCAGTGACCTTTCCTCTGAAACAGAGAACACTGAAGCTTTCTTT,CASSDLSSETENTEAFF,-,TRBJ1-1,-,TRBV6-4
TGTGCCAGTAGTAGGGTGGGAGAAACCGCGAACACCGGGGAGCTGTTTTTT,CASSRVGETANTGELFF,-,TRBJ2-2,-,TRBV19
TGTGCCAGCAATACACCAGGGGGCCCCGAGCAGTACTTC,CASNTPGGPEQYF,TRBD1,TRBJ2-7,-,TRBV6-5
TGTGCCAGCCAGAGACAGGGTACGGACAATGGTGAGCAGTTCTTC,CASQRQGTDNGEQFF,TRBD1,TRBJ2-1,-,TRBV2
TGTGCCAGCAGTTCGCTGCCCGCCAGGGTGAACACTGAAGCTTTCTTT,CASSSLPARVNTEAFF,-,TRBJ1-1,-,TRBV28
TGTGCCAGCAGTGGATTAAGGGGGGGAAAAGGGGTTGCTCAGCCCCAGCATTTT,CASSGLRGGKGVAQPQHF,-,TRBJ1-5,-,TRBV28
TGTGCCAGCAGTGTAGCGGGGGGTCGAACCGGGGAGCTGTTTTTT,CASSVAGGRTGELFF,TRBD2,TRBJ2-2,few,TRBV6-1
TGTGCCAGCAGTTTAAGGGGTACTGGAAACACCATATATTTT,CASSLRGTGNTIYF,-,TRBJ1-3,-,TRBV6-5
TGCGCCAGCAGCGAGGGACAGGGGTCGTACGAGCAGTACTTC,CASSEGQGSYEQYF,TRBD1,TRBJ2-7,-,TRBV5-1
TGTGCCAGCAGCTCTCTTAGCGGGAGGGCCCACGAGCAGTACTTC,CASSSLSGRAHEQYF,TRBD2,TRBJ2-7,-,TRBV11-2
TGCAGCGTCGGCCCGGGGACAGGGGTCAATCAGCCCCAGCATTTT,CSVGPGTGVNQPQHF,TRBD1,TRBJ1-5,-,TRBV29-1
TGTGCCAGCAGCTTAGGCGGGGGACCCTACAATGAGCAGTTCTTC,CASSLGGGPYNEQFF,TRBD2,TRBJ2-1,-,TRBV7-3
TGTGCCAGCCCTAAGAGCAGGGCTCTGAACACTGAAGCTTTCTTT,CASPKSRALNTEAFF,-,TRBJ1-1,-,TRBV2